The 12 T cell receptor beta chains listed next were all sequenced from one sample in a study of early T cells in non-severe SARS-CoV-2 infection. TCRdb fed the 5' RACE reads into MiXCR, producing one record per CDR3 protein. The data show under 25,000 distinct CDR3 sequences, under 6% seen once. Sequences were obtained from whole blood. The receptors shown here come from an adult who was a healthcare worker with PCR-confirmed SARS-CoV-2 infection or an uninfected control (not recorded which).

The chain has TRBV7-2 and TRBJ2-3, with no clear D. The V gene's germline CDR1 is SGHTA and CDR2 FQGNSA. V was trimmed by 2 bases and J by 4 bases, leaving 1 base between them. This CDR3 comprises 11 residues. For the CDR3, the DNA is TGTGCCAGCAGCTTACCAGATACGCAGTATTTT. Residues: CASSLPDTQYF. Drawing the rest from reference TRBV7-2 and TRBJ2-3, the complete variable domain is GAGVSQSPSNKVTEKGKDVELRCDPISGHTALYWYRQSLGQGLEFLIYFQGNSAPDKSGLPSDRFSAERTGGSVSTLTIQRTQQEDSAVYLCASSLPDTQYFGPGTRLTVL.

At least ten counts were recorded for this clonotype. The rearrangement links TRBV28 to TRBJ1-6; 11 bases line up with TRBD1. This CDR3 comprises 15 residues. Germline CDR1 and CDR2: MDHEN and SYDVKM. With 7 bases clipped from V and 10 bases from J, the junction kept 9 bases outside the gene matches. The CDR3, as DNA: TGTGCCAGCACGCGTGGGACAGGGGGTAGCTCACCCCTCCACTTT. Protein sequence: CASTRGTGGSSPLHF.

V gene TRBV4-3 combines with J gene TRBJ1-1; D perhaps matches TRBD1 (6 bases). This CDR3 has 15 amino acids. The ends were cut back, 3 bases at V and 0 bases at J, with 11 bases in the middle. From germline, CDR1 is LGHNA and CDR2 YSLEER. CDR3 sequence reads: CASSQARGVNTEAFF. CDR3 nucleotides: TGCGCCAGCAGCCAGGCCAGGGGTGTGAACACTGAAGCTTTCTTT.

The sample holds many counts of this clonotype. This chain connects TRBV24-1 to TRBJ2-1; unclear D gene. The CDR3 has 15 residues. V dropped 5 bases and J dropped 0 bases, with 10 bases sitting between them. Germline V gene sequence: CDR1 KGHDR, CDR2 SFDVKD. The CDR3, as DNA: TGTGCCACCAGTGTTGCACGCAGCTCCTACAATGAGCAGTTCTTC. Amino acid sequence: CATSVARSSYNEQFF.

The sample holds many counts of this clonotype. The chain uses TRBV18 and TRBJ2-1, with 8 bases matching TRBD2. This CDR3 has 15 residues. Germline CDR1 and CDR2: KGHSH and LQKENI. With V trimmed by 4 bases and J by 9 bases, 11 bases remained unmatched. The CDR3 sequence: CASSRVPAGEVEQFF. The CDR3 DNA reads TGTGCCAGCTCACGAGTTCCAGCGGGGGAGGTTGAGCAGTTCTTC.

This clonotype was seen at least ten times. The rearrangement links TRBV9 to TRBJ2-7, with D perhaps matching TRBD1 (6 bases). Between the trimmed V and J ends, which lost 1 base and 4 bases, there was a span of 15 bases. The germline CDR1 and CDR2 sequences are SGDLS and YYNGEE. This CDR3 contains 15 residues. The DNA of the CDR3 is TGTGCCAGCAGCGTAAGCGGACAGACGAATTACGAGCAGTACTTC. Its protein product is CASSVSGQTNYEQYF.

This clonotype was observed at least ten times. The chain combines TRBV20-1 with TRBJ2-3; 11 bases align to TRBD2. Germline CDR1 is DFQATT and CDR2 is SNEGSKA (reference sequence). The CDR3 length is 14 residues. With V trimmed by 3 bases and J by 3 bases, 2 bases remained unmatched. CDR3 amino acids: CSASIAGGTDTQYF. The CDR3 nucleotides are TGCAGTGCTAGTATAGCGGGGGGGACAGATACGCAGTATTTT.

In its sample, this clonotype was seen many times. The chain has TRBV7-6 and TRBJ1-4; D remains ambiguous. V lost 1 base, J lost 6 bases, and 12 bases lay in between. Germline CDR1 is SGHVS and CDR2 is FNYEAQ. The CDR3 is 15 amino acids. The CDR3 nucleotides are TGTGCCAGCAGCTTAGGAGCAGCGTTGGATGAAAAACTGTTTTTT. Amino acid sequence: CASSLGAALDEKLFF.

This chain joins TRBV29-1 and TRBJ2-7, with 8 bases that match TRBD1. This CDR3 has 13 amino acids. Germline lookup yields CDR1 SQVTM and CDR2 ANQGSEA. J lost 4 bases, V lost 6 bases, and 8 bases had no gene match. CDR3 bases: TGCAGCGTGGGTGACAGGGGCCCTTACGAGCAGTACTTC. It translates to CSVGDRGPYEQYF.

This clonotype appeared many times. The chain has TRBV29-1 and TRBJ2-5; D possibly corresponds to TRBD1 (5 bases). Germline V gene sequence: CDR1 SQVTM, CDR2 ANQGSEA. The CDR3 consists of 12 residues. V lost 4 bases, J lost 3 bases, and 9 bases lay in between. The CDR3 loop reads CSVVGREETQYF. The DNA for the CDR3 is TGCAGCGTTGTAGGCAGGGAAGAGACCCAGTACTTC. Full variable domain (missing parts from reference TRBV29-1 and TRBJ2-5): SAVISQKPSRDICQRGTSLTIQCQVDSQVTMMFWYRQQPGQSLTLIATANQGSEATYESGFVIDKFPISRPNLTFSTLTVSNMSPEDSSIYLCSVVGREETQYFGPGTRLLVL.

This clonotype was counted ten times or more. This chain uses TRBV27 with TRBJ2-7; 11 bases are a match to TRBD2. In germline, CDR1 is MNHEY, CDR2 SMNVEV (reference sequence). The CDR3 has 15 amino acids. V gave up 2 bases and J gave up 2 bases; unmatched junction bases: 2. The CDR3 loop is CASSLVAGGTYEQYF. The DNA of the CDR3 is TGTGCCAGCAGTTTAGTAGCGGGGGGGACCTACGAGCAGTACTTC.

Ten or more counts support this clonotype. The genes are TRBV28 and TRBJ1-1; D call uncertain. The CDR3 runs 12 residues. V lost 6 bases, J lost 0 bases, and 5 bases lay in between. Germline V gives CDR1 MDHEN, CDR2 SYDVKM. Here the CDR3 reads CASRELNTEAFF. CDR3 DNA sequence: TGTGCCAGCAGGGAATTGAACACTGAAGCTTTCTTT.